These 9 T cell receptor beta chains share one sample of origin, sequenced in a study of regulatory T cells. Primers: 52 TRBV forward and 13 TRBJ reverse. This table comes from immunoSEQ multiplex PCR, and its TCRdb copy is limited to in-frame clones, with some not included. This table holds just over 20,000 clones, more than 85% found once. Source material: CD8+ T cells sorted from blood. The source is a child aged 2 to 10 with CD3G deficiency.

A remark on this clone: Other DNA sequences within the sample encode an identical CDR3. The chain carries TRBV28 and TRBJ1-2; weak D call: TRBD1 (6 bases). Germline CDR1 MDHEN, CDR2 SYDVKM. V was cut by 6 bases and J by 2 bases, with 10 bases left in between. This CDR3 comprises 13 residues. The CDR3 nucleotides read TGTGCCAGCAGCCTGACAGGCAACTATGGCTACACCTTC. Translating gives CASSLTGNYGYTF.

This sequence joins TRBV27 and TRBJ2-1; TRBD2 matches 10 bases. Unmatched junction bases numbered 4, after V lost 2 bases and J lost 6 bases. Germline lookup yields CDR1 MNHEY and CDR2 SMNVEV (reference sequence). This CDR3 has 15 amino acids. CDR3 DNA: TGTGCCAGCAGTTTAAGCGGGAGGGCCCTCAATGAGCAGTTCTTC. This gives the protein CASSLSGRALNEQFF.

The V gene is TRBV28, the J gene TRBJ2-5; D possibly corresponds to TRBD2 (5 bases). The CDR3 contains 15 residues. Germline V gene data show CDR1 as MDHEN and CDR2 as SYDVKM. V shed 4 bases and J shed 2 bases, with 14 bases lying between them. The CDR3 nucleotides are TGTGCCAGCAGTTCGACCCGCACTAGACAAGAGACCCAGTACTTC. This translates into CASSSTRTRQETQYF.

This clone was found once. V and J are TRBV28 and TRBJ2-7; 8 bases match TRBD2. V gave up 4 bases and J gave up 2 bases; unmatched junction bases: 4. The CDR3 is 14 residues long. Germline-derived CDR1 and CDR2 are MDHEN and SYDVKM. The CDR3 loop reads CASSSLAEAYEQYF. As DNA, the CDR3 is TGTGCCAGCAGTTCACTAGCGGAAGCCTACGAGCAGTACTTC.

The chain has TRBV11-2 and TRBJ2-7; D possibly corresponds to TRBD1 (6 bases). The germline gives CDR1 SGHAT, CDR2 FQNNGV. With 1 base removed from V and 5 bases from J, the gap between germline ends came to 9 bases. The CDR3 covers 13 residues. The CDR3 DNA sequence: TGTGCCAGCAGCTTAGTTAGGGGGAACGAGCAGTACTTC. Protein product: CASSLVRGNEQYF.

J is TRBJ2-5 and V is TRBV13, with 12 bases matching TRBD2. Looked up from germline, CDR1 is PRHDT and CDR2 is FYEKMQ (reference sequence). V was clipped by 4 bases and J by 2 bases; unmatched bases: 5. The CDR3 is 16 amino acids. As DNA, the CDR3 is TGTGCCAGCAGCTCAAGACTAGCGGGAGAACAAGAGACCCAGTACTTC. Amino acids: CASSSRLAGEQETQYF. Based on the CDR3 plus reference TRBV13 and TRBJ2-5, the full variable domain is AAGVIQSPRHLIKEKRETATLKCYPIPRHDTVYWYQQGPGQDPQFLISFYEKMQSDKGSIPDRFSAQQFSDYHSELNMSSLELGDSALYFCASSSRLAGEQETQYFGPGTRLLVL.

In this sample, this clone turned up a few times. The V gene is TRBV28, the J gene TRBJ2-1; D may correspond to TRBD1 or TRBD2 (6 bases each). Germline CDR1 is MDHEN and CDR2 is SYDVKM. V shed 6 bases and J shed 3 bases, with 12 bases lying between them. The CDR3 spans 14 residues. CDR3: CASRGAGIYNEQFF. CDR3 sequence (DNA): TGTGCCAGCAGGGGGGCGGGAATCTACAATGAGCAGTTCTTC.

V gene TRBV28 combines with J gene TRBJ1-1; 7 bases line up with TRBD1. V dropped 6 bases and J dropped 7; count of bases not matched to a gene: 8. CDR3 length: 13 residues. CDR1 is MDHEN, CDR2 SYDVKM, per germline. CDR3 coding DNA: TGTGCCAGCAGACATCAGGGGGAACTTGAAGCTTTCTTT. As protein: CASRHQGELEAFF.

CDR3 DNA sequence: TGTGCCAGCAGTTTGGGAGGGCAGGGTTACAATGAGCAGTTCTTC. Protein sequence: CASSLGGQGYNEQFF. The chain employs TRBV27 and TRBJ2-1, with 7 bases matching TRBD2. The germline V gene encodes CDR1 MNHEY and CDR2 SMNVEV (reference sequence). With V trimmed by 3 bases and J by 4 bases, 6 bases remained unmatched. This CDR3 contains 15 residues.